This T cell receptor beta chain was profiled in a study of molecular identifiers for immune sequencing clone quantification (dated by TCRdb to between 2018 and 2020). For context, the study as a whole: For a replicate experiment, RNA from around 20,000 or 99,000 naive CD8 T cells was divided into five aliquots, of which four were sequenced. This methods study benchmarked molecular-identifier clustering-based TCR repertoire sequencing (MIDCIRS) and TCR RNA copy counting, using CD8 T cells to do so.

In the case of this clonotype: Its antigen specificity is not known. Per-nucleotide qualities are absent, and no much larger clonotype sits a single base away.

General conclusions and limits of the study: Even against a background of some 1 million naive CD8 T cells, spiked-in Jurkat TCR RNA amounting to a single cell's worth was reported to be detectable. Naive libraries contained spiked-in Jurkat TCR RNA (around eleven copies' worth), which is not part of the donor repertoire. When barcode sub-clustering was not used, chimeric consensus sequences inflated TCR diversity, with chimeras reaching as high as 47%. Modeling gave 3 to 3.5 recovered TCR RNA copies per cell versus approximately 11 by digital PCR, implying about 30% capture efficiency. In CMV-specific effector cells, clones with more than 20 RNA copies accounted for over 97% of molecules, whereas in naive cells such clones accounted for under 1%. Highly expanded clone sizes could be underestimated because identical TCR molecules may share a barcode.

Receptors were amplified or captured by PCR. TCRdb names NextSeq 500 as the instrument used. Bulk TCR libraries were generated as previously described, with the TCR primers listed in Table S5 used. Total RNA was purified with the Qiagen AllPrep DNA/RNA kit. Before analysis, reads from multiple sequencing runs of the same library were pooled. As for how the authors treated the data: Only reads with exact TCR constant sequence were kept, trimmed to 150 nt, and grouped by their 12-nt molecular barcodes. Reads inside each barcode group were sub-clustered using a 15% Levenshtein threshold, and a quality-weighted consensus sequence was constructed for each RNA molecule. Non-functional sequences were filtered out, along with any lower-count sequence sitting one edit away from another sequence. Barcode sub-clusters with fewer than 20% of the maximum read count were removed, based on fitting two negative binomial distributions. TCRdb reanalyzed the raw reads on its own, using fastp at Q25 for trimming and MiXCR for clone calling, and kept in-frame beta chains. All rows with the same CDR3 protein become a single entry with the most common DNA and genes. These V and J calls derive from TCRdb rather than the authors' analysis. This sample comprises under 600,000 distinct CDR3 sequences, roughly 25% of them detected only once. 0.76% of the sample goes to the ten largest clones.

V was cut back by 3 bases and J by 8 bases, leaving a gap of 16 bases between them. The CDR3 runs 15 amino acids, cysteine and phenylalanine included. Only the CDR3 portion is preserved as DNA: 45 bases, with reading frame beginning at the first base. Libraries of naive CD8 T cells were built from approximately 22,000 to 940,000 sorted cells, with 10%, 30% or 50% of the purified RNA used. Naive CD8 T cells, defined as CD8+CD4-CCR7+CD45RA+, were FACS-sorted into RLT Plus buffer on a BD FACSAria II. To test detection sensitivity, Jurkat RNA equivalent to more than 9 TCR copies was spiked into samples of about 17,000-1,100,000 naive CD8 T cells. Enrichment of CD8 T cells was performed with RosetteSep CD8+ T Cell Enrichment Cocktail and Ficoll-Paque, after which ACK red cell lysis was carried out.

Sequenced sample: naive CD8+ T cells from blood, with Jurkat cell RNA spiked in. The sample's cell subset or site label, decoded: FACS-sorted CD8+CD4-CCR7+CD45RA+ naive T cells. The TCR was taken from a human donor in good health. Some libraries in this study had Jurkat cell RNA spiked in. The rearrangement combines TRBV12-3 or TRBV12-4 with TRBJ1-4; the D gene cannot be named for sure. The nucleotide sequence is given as TGTGCCAGCAGTTTGAATTTAGGGCAAGTCGAAAAACTGTTTTTT. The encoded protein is CASSLNLGQVEKLFF.